This record looks at one T cell receptor (beta chain) sequence and its context. Time point given: peripheral blood 6 weeks after treatment start. With 5 bases clipped from V and 5 bases from J, the junction kept 2 bases outside the gene matches. The CDR3 totals 13 residues. From germline, CDR1 is SGHNT and CDR2 YENEEA. This sample is part of a study of PD-L1 blockade in urothelial cancer. The assay was immunoSEQ multiplex PCR, and TCRdb's table has in-frame clones only and misses some. There are about 45,000 clones in the sample; roughly four fifths occur only once, and about 13% lies in the top ten. Sequenced here: PBMCs, sampled around atezolizumab (anti-PD-L1) treatment. The receptor comes from a man aged 55 to 69 with urothelial cancer. This rearrangement joins TRBV11-3 to TRBJ2-3; 9 bases fit TRBD1. The CDR3: CASSRQGGDTQYF. The CDR3 nucleotides are TGTGCCAGCAGCCGACAGGGGGGAGATACGCAGTATTTT.